Sequencing of this T cell receptor beta chain was carried out in a study of CD8+CD57+ T cells in acquired aplastic anemia. This clonotype turned up a few times. Genomic DNA was employed as the template in profiling TCR beta VDJ and CDR3. Each CDR3 protein gets one entry after TCRdb re-called the reads with MiXCR. Counted here are roughly 200,000 distinct CDR3 sequences, approximately 57% occurring once; the ten biggest clones make up about 31%. Trimming removed 5 bases at V and 2 bases at J, with 15 bases between. The CDR3 covers 15 residues. Per the germline V gene, CDR1 is MNHEY and CDR2 is SVGAGI. Sequenced: sorted CD4+, CD8+, or CD8+CD57+ T cells (not recorded which) from PBMCs. The genes are TRBV6-5 and TRBJ2-5, with a weak D call TRBD2 (5 bases). The source of this sequence is a human donor in good health. CDR3 coding DNA: TGTGCCAGCAGTCCAGCCGGGAACAGTCAAGAGACCCAGTACTTC. Translating gives CASSPAGNSQETQYF.